The TCR beta chain described here comes from a study of cytomegalovirus exposure and HLA in healthy donors. Turning to this clone: What it binds is not known.

This CDR3 is built from 15 residues. The V and J ends lost 8 bases and 4 bases, in that order; junction bases with no gene match: 11. CDR1 is SGHKS and CDR2 is YYEKEE in the germline V gene (reference sequence). Study findings and constraints: In terms of immune exposure information, only CMV serostatus was available.

Vbeta (60) and Jbeta (13) primers were used in the PCR. Produced via immunoSEQ multiplex PCR; TCRdb's table is partial and in-frame only. The sample shows about 160,000 clones, over 60% of them seen only once. The V and J genes are TRBV5-5 and TRBJ1-2, with TRBD1 identical over 10 bases. This receptor was identified in a woman aged 40 to 49 in good health and CMV-seronegative. Sequenced sample: PBMCs. CDR3 DNA: TGTGCCAGTCACGCTCCGGGACAGGGGAGCTATGGCTACACCTTC. The encoded protein is CASHAPGQGSYGYTF.